This T cell receptor beta chain comes out of a study of T cell responses to AZD1222 COVID-19 vaccine. Overall study: Pooling was applied to second doses at about 4 or about 12 weeks.

Overall study findings and caveats: Unmutated variant regions are reportedly targeted by nearly half of spike-specific TCRs. Seropositivity was recorded at baseline in only 6 or 7 AZD1222 recipients.

The protocol was immunoSEQ multiplex PCR, while the TCRdb copy is restricted to in-frame clones and leaves out a portion. There are approximately 150,000 clones in the sample; around 89% occur only once, and 2.2% lies in the top ten. Germline assignment: CDR1 MDHEN and CDR2 SYDVKM. The CDR3 extends over 15 amino acids. V lost 5 bases and J lost 3; bases outside the gene matches: 7. A note on this clone: Its antigen is not known.

The source is an adult in good health. V usage is TRBV28 and J usage is TRBJ2-7; TRBD1 matches 10 bases. Here the sequenced sample was peripheral blood, taken on day 0 of AZD1222 vaccination. The CDR3 sequence: CASSPPRTGGYEQYF. CDR3 nucleotides: TGTGCCAGCAGTCCCCCACGGACAGGGGGCTACGAGCAGTACTTC.